Given below is one TCR beta chain in context. Its specificity is not known. Germline V gene data show CDR1 as MNHEY and CDR2 as SMNVEV (reference sequence). The CDR3 length is 15 residues. Trimming cost V 10 bases and J 1 base; bases outside gene matches: 8. The data are from a study of cytomegalovirus exposure and HLA in healthy donors. Study-wide points: The CMV antigen specificity of a few CMV-associated chains was confirmed through in vitro analysis.

Assay used: immunoSEQ multiplex PCR; TCRdb lists only in-frame clones, some missing. The table includes fewer than 150,000 clones, around 85% detected once. This receptor was obtained from a man aged 18-30 years in good health and CMV-seropositive. The rearrangement uses TRBV27 and TRBJ2-2, with 8 nucleotides matching TRBD1. Sequenced sample: PBMCs. CDR3 in amino acids: CATRKGQENTGELFF. The CDR3 DNA is TGTGCCACCCGTAAGGGACAGGAGAACACCGGGGAGCTGTTTTTT.